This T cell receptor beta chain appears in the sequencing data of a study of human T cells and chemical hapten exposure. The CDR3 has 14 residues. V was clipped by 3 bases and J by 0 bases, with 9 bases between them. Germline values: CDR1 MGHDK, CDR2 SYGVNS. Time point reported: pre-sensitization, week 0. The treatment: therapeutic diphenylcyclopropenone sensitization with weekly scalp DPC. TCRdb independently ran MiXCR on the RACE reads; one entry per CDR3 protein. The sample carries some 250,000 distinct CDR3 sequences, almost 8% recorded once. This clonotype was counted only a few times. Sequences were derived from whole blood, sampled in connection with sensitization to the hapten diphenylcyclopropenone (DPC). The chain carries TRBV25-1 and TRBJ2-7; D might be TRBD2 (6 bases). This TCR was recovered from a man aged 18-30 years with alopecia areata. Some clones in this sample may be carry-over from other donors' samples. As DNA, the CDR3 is TGTGCCAGCAGTGATGCGGGGAACTCCTACGAGCAGTACTTC. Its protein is CASSDAGNSYEQYF.